The sample holds a few counts of the clone carrying this T cell receptor (beta chain). The sample is drawn from a study of HIV-infected patients and healthy controls. TCRdb processed the 5' RACE reads anew with MiXCR; each CDR3 protein has one entry. The sample has about 64,000 distinct CDR3 sequences; about 19% are singletons. The CDR3 consists of 16 residues. V dropped 4 bases and J dropped 1; count of bases not matched to a gene: 3. Germline values: CDR1 MNHEY, CDR2 SVGAGI. The chain combines TRBV6-5 with TRBJ2-2; the match to TRBD2 covers 10 bases. The sequencing input was CD4+ T cells from blood. The sequence came from a human donor in good health. CDR3 sequence: CASSSRTSGNTGELFF. CDR3 coding DNA: TGTGCCAGCAGTTCTAGGACTAGCGGGAACACCGGGGAGCTGTTTTTT.